This T cell receptor beta chain was recorded in a study of TIL therapy for anti-PD-1-resistant metastatic lung cancer. The germline V gene has CDR1 SGHRS and CDR2 YFSETQ. V shed 3 bases, J shed 7 bases, and the junction held 13 bases outside the gene matches. This CDR3 has 16 residues. Noted time point: pre-treatment sample, taken before nivolumab and TIL therapy. The tumor samples were excised metastases, mostly pleural nodules or supraclavicular lymph nodes. This was the immunoSEQ v3 assay. Only in-frame clones appear in the TCRdb table, and some are missing; sequencing was by immunoSEQ multiplex PCR. Here the sample spans 95,000 or so clones, about two thirds being singletons.

Here the sequenced sample was tumor tissue, taken at baseline. The chain is built from TRBV5-1 and TRBJ2-4; 7 positions match TRBD2. The receptor was isolated from a person aged 30 to 80 with non-small cell lung cancer. CDR3 region: CASSSGEGFGSNIQYF. Here the CDR3 DNA reads TGCGCCAGCAGCTCGGGGGAGGGTTTTGGTTCGAACATTCAGTACTTC.